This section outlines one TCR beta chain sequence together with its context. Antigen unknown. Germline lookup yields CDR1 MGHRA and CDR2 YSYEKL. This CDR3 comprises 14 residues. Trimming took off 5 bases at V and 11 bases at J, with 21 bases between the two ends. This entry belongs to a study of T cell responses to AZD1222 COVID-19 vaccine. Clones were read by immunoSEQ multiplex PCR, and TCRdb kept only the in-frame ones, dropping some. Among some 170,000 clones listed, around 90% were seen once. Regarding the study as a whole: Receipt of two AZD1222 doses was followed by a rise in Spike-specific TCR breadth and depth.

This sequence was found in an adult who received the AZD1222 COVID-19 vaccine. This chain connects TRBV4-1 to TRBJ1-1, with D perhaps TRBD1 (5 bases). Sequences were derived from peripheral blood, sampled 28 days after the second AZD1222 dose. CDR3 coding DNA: TGCGCCAGCAGCTATCTTCAGGCGGGGGGTGGGGCTTTCTTT. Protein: CASSYLQAGGGAFF.